This T cell receptor beta chain was retrieved from a study of CD8+CD57+ T cells in acquired aplastic anemia. Looking at the study overall: Recorded DNA amounts for sorted CD4+ and CD8+ cells had an average of approximately 2.9 ug. Broader study findings: Between the patient and control groups, CD8+ Simpson's diversity did not differ significantly.

Note on this clonotype: Its antigen is not identified.

The TCR beta profiling, which covered VDJ combination and CDR3 sequence, was carried out using genomic DNA as the template. Using its own MiXCR run on the reads, TCRdb lists one record per CDR3 protein. The sample consists of 250,000 to 350,000 distinct CDR3 sequences, about 56% of them appearing once. Sample: sorted CD4+, CD8+, or CD8+CD57+ T cells (not recorded which) from PBMCs. The TCR sequence derives from a human donor with severe aplastic anemia or a healthy control (not recorded which).

The CDR3: CGGGTPKGDTQYF. The CDR3 nucleotides read TGCGGCGGCGGGACTCCGAAAGGGGATACGCAGTATTTT. This chain connects TRBV29-1 to TRBJ2-3, with D tentatively TRBD2 (6 bases). The CDR3 has 13 residues. Germline CDR1 and CDR2: SQVTM and ANQGSEA.